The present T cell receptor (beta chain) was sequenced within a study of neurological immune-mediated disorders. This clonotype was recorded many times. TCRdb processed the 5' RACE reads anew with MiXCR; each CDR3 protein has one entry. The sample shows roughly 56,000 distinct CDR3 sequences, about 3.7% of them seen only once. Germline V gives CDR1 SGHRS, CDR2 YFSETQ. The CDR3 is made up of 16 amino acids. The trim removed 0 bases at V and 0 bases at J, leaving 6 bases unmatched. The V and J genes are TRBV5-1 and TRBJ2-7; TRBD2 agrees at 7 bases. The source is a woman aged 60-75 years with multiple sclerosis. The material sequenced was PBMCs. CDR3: CASSLEGRGTSYEQYF. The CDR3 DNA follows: TGCGCCAGCAGCTTGGAAGGGCGGGGGACCTCCTACGAGCAGTACTTC.